This T cell receptor (beta chain) was sequenced during a study of post-analysis software for immune sequencing data. Looking at the study overall: Relapsing-remitting, secondary progressive and progressive-relapsing forms of multiple sclerosis all featured among disease courses. Study-level results: Roughly five TRBV segments were significantly more frequent in patients than in controls. TRBV5-6, TRBV5-1 and TRBV20-1 were among these segments. Significantly lower normalized Chao1 diversity was found in patients with multiple sclerosis relative to controls. Samples made in the same batch grouped tightly together by F measure.

Sequencing libraries made from TCR beta cDNA carried unique molecular identifiers. T cells numbering roughly 0.95 to 11 million gave rise to roughly 0.5 million cDNA molecules. TCRdb recomputed calls from the PCR reads with MiXCR, one row per CDR3 protein. This table holds about 380,000 distinct CDR3 sequences, 30% to 45% found once. To note about this clonotype: The antigen is unknown.

CDR3 length: 16 amino acids. V dropped 3 bases and J dropped 6; count of bases not matched to a gene: 5. CDR1 is SGDLS, CDR2 YYNGEE, per germline. The chain couples TRBV9 to TRBJ2-1; 14 positions agree with TRBD2. This TCR derives from a girl aged 10 to 17 with multiple sclerosis. The specimen was blood. The CDR3 sequence: CASSGRLAGGRNEQFF. CDR3 coding DNA: TGTGCCAGCAGCGGGAGACTAGCGGGGGGGCGCAATGAGCAGTTCTTC. The whole variable domain, filled in from reference TRBV9 and TRBJ2-1, reads DSGVTQTPKHLITATGQRVTLRCSPRSGDLSVYWYQQSLDQGLQFLIQYYNGEERAKGNILERFSAQQFPDLHSELNLSSLELGDSALYFCASSGRLAGGRNEQFFGPGTRLTVL.